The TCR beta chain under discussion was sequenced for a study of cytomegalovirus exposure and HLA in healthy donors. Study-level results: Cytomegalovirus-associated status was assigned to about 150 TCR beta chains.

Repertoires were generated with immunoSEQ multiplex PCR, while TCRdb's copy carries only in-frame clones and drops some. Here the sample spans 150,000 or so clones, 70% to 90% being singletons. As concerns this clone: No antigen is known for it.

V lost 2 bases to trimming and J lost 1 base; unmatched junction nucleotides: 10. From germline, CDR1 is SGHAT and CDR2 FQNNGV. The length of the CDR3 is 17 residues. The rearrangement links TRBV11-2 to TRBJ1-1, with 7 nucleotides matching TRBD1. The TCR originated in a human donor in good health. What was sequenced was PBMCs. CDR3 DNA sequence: TGTGCCAGCAGCTTAAAATCCCGGGACAGTTGGAACACTGAAGCTTTCTTT. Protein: CASSLKSRDSWNTEAFF.